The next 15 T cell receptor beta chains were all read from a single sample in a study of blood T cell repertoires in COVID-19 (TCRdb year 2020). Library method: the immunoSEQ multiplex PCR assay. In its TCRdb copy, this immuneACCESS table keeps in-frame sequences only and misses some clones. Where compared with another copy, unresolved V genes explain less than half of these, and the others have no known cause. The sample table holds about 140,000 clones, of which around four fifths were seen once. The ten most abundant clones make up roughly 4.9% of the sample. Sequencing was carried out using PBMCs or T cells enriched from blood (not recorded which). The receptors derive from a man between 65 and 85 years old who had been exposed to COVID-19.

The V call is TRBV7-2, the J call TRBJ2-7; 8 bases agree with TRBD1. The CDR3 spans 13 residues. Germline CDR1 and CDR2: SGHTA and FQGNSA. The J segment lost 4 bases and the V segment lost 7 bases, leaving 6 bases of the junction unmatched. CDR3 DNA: TGTGCCAGCACCGGACAGGGTACGTACGAGCAGTACTTC. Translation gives CASTGQGTYEQYF. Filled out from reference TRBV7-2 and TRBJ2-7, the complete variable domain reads GAGVSQSPSNKVTEKGKDVELRCDPISGHTALYWYRQSLGQGLEFLIYFQGNSAPDKSGLPSDRFSAERTGGSVSTLTIQRTQQEDSAVYLCASTGQGTYEQYFGPGTRLTVT.

Here the CDR3 reads CAWSYRGRDEKLFF. As DNA, the CDR3 is TGTGCCTGGAGCTACAGGGGGCGGGATGAAAAACTGTTTTTT. This chain links TRBV30 with TRBJ1-4, with 9 nucleotides matching TRBD1. Germline CDR1 GTSNPN, CDR2 SVGIG (reference sequence). The CDR3 is made up of 14 amino acids. Trimming at V came to 3 bases and at J to 6 bases, leaving 5 bases not matched to a gene. Filled out from reference TRBV30 and TRBJ1-4, the complete variable domain reads SQTIHQWPATLVQPVGSPLSLECTVEGTSNPNLYWYRQAAGRGLQLLFYSVGIGQISSEVPQNLSASRPQDRQFILSSKKLLLSDSGFYLCAWSYRGRDEKLFFGSGTQLSVL.

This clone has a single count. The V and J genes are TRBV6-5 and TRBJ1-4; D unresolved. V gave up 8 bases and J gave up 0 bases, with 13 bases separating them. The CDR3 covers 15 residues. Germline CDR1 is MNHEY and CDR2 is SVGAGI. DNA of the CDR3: TGTGCCAGCGGTCCTAGTTGGACAACTAATGAAAAACTGTTTTTT. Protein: CASGPSWTTNEKLFF.

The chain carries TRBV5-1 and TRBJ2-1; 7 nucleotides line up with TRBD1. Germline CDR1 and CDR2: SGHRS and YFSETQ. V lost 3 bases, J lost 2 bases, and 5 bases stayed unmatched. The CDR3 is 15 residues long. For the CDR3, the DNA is TGCGCCAGCAGCTCCGGACAGGTAACCTACAATGAGCAGTTCTTC. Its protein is CASSSGQVTYNEQFF.

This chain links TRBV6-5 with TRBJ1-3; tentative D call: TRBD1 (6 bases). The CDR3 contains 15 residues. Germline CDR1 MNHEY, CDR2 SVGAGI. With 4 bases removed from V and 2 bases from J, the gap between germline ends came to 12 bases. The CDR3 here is CASSSTGFAGNTIYF. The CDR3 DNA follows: TGTGCCAGCAGTTCAACAGGGTTTGCTGGAAACACCATATATTTT.

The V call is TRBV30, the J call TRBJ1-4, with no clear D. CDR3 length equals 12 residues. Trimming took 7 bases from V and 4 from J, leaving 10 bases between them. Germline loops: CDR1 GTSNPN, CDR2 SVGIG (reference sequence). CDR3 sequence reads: CASGLGNEKLFF. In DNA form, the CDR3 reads TGTGCCTCGGGCCTAGGTAATGAAAAACTGTTTTTT.

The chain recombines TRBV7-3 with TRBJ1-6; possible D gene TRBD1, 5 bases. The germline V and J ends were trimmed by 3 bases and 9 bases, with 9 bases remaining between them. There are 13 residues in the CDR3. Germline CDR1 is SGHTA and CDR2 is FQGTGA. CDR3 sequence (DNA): TGTGCCAGCAGCTTCGACAGTTCTTCACCCCTCCACTTT. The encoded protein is CASSFDSSSPLHF.

For the CDR3, the DNA is TGTGCCAGTAATCCATCGACTGGAGCAACTAATGAAAAACTGTTTTTT. It encodes CASNPSTGATNEKLFF. V gene TRBV19 combines with J gene TRBJ1-4; D unclear. The V end was cut by 7 bases, the J end by 0 bases, with 15 bases between. Germline lookup yields CDR1 LNHDA and CDR2 SQIVND (reference sequence). CDR3 length equals 16 residues.

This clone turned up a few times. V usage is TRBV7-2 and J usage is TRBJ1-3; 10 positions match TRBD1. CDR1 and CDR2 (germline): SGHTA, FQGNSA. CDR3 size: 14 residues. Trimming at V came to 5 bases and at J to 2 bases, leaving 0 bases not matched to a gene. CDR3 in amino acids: CASSGQGAGNTIYF. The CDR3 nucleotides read TGTGCCAGCAGCGGACAGGGGGCTGGAAACACCATATATTTT.

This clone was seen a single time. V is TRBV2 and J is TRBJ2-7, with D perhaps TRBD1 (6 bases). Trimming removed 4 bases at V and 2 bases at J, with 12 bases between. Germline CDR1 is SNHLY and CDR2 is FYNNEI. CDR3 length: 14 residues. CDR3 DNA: TGTGCCAGCAGTGCTTGGGACAAACCCTACGAGCAGTACTTC. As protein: CASSAWDKPYEQYF.

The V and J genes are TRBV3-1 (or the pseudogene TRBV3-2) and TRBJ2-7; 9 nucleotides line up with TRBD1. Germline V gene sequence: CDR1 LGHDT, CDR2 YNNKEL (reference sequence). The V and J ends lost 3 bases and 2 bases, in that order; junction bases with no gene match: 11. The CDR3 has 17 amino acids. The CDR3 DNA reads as TGTGCCAGCAGCCACCGGACAGGGGTTCTATCTGCCTACGAGCAGTACTTC. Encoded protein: CASSHRTGVLSAYEQYF.

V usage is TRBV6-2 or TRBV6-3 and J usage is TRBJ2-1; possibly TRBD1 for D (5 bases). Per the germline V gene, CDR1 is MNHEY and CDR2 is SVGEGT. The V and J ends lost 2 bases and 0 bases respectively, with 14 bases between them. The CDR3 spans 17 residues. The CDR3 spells CASSYLSGHLSYNEQFF. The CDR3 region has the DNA TGTGCCAGCAGTTACCTCTCCGGACATCTCTCCTACAATGAGCAGTTCTTC.

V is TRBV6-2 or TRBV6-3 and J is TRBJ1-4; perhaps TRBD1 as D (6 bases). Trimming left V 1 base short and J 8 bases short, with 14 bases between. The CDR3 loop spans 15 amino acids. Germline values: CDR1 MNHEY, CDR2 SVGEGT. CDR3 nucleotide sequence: TGTGCCAGCAGTTACTTTATGACAGGAGGCGAAAAACTGTTTTTT. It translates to CASSYFMTGGEKLFF.

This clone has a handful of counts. The CDR3 DNA reads TGTGCCAGCAGCGTCGGTAGCAATCAGCCCCAGCATTTT. It encodes CASSVGSNQPQHF. The genes are TRBV9 and TRBJ1-5; D is undetermined. CDR1 and CDR2 (germline): SGDLS, YYNGEE. CDR3 size: 13 residues. V lost 2 bases and J 0 bases, leaving 3 bases between the germline ends.

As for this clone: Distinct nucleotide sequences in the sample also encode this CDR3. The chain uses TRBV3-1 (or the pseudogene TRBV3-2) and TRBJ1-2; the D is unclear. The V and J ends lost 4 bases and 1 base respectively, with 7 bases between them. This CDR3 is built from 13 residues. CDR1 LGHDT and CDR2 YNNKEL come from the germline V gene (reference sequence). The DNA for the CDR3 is TGTGCCAGCAGCCCTCGGGTTAACTATGGCTACACCTTC. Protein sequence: CASSPRVNYGYTF.